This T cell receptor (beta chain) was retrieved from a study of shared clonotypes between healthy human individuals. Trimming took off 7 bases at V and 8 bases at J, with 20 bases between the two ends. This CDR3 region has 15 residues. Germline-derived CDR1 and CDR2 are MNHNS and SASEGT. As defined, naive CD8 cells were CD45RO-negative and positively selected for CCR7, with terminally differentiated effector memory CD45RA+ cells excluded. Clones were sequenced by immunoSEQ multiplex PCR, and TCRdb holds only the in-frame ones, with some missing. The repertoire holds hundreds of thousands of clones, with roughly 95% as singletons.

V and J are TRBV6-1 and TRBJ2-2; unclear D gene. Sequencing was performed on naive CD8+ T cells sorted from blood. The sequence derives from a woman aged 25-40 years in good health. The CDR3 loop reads CASTRAELSTGELFF. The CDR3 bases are TGTGCCAGCACTCGGGCAGAGTTGAGTACGGGGGAGCTGTTTTTT.